This T cell receptor beta chain was sequenced in a study of blood T cells in healthy people across ages. The second PCR ran roughly 7 to 12 cycles with a sample-barcoded 5' primer and J-beta primers. Via MiXCR, TCRdb re-called the 5' RACE reads, giving one row per CDR3 protein. The sample lists about 830,000 distinct CDR3 sequences; 58% were seen once. The ends lost 7 bases at V and 9 bases at J; junction bases unmatched: 20. Per the germline V gene, CDR1 is DFQATT and CDR2 is SNEGSKA (reference sequence). The CDR3 is 17 amino acids. This clonotype has only a few counts. This TCR came from a young man in good health. The J gene is TRBJ2-1, the V gene TRBV20-1; 11 nucleotides agree with TRBD2. The sample comprised blood. The CDR3 coding sequence is TGCAGTGTACACAGCCCACTTAGCGGGGGGGAGTGGAGTGAGCAGTTCTTC. Translated: CSVHSPLSGGEWSEQFF.